This TCR beta chain was identified during a study of blood T cell repertoires in COVID-19. Overall study context: Samples representing acute and convalescent COVID-19 were sourced from the United States, Italy and Spain.

As processed by the authors: Amplification with reference gene primers provided the estimates of nucleated cell counts. Assay: immunoSEQ multiplex PCR; the TCRdb copy retains only in-frame clones and omits some. V and J calls and clone size follow that table, whereas D and trimming were derived from the DNA. The sample carries over 80,000 clones, roughly 76% recorded once. The V end lost 4 bases, the J end lost 5 bases, and 12 bases lay between the germline ends. This CDR3 spans 14 amino acids. Germline V gives CDR1 SGHRS, CDR2 YFSETQ. The genes are TRBV5-1 and TRBJ2-2; possible D gene TRBD2, 5 bases. Sample: peripheral blood. The receptor was derived from a woman aged 45-60 years with acute or convalescent COVID-19. CDR3 amino acids: CASSNFGETGELFF. Here the CDR3 DNA reads TGCGCCAGCAGCAATTTCGGGGAGACCGGGGAGCTGTTTTTT. The variable domain in full, completed from reference TRBV5-1 and TRBJ2-2, reads KAGVTQTPRYLIKTRGQQVTLSCSPISGHRSVSWYQQTPGQGLQFLFEYFSETQRNKGNFPGRFSGRQFSNSRSEMNVSTLELGDSALYLCASSNFGETGELFFGEGSRLTVL.